The clone carrying this T cell receptor beta chain was counted at least ten times. The antigen remains undetermined. At one end the junction does not follow the germline gene, possibly because of a read error. Via MiXCR, TCRdb re-called the 5' RACE reads, giving one row per CDR3 protein. The table has around 1.7 million distinct CDR3 sequences, around 33% seen once. The data belong to a study of identical twins. Whole-study findings and limits: Cross-sectional statistical analysis, not tracking of the same donors, underpinned the conclusions.

This TCR was sampled from a newborn girl in good health. Material: cord blood.

DNA of the CDR3: TGTGCCAGCAGCCGAACTAGCGGGACCTACAATGAGCAGTTCTTC. Protein sequence: CASSRTSGTYNEQFF. The chain has TRBV5-1 and TRBJ2-1, with 10 bases lining up with TRBD2. The length of the CDR3 is 15 residues. Germline loops: CDR1 SGHRS, CDR2 YFSETQ.